This T cell receptor beta chain comes out of a study of T cell responses to AZD1222 COVID-19 vaccine. This CDR3 spans 15 amino acids. Between the trimmed V and J ends, which lost 2 bases and 5 bases, there was a span of 12 bases. Germline V CDR1 and CDR2: MGHDK, SYGVNS. Some clones are missing from TCRdb's copy, which holds only in-frame ones; the method was immunoSEQ multiplex PCR. The sample records around 130,000 clones, approximately 91% being singletons. The chain joins TRBV25-1 to TRBJ2-2; perhaps TRBD1 as D (5 bases). This sequence originates from an adult who received the AZD1222 COVID-19 vaccine. The sequences come from peripheral blood, collected 28 days after the second AZD1222 dose. CDR3 region: CASSEIVKGTGELFF. The CDR3 coding sequence is TGTGCCAGCAGTGAAATTGTGAAGGGGACCGGGGAGCTGTTTTTT.